These 26 T cell receptor beta chains originate from one sample sequenced in a study of preoperative IRX-2 immunotherapy in early breast cancer. The treatment denotes: preoperative locoregional IRX-2 cytokine immunotherapy. The repertoire was sequenced with immunoSEQ multiplex PCR; TCRdb's copy has only in-frame clones and lacks some. The sample has around 11,000 clones; 80% are singletons. The source was lymph node tissue, collected before IRX-2 immunotherapy. These receptor sequences come from a human donor with breast cancer.

This chain joins TRBV11-3 and TRBJ2-5; a weak D match, TRBD2 (6 bases). The CDR3 is 17 residues long. The germline V and J ends were trimmed by 6 bases and 6 bases, with 26 bases remaining between them. Germline V gene data show CDR1 as SGHNT and CDR2 as YENEEA. In nucleotides, the CDR3 is TGTGCCAGCAGTAAGAATTTGGAGGGATGGGGTAGGAAGACCCAGTACTTC. The encoded protein is CASSKNLEGWGRKTQYF.

The chain combines TRBV14 with TRBJ2-3; 10 nucleotides match TRBD2. CDR3 length equals 14 residues. Germline values: CDR1 SGHDN, CDR2 FVKESK. Trimming took 4 bases from V and 5 from J; bases not matched to a gene: 3. The CDR3 is CASSRASGRDTQYF. DNA for the CDR3: TGTGCCAGCAGCCGTGCTAGCGGGAGAGATACGCAGTATTTT. Drawing the rest from reference TRBV14 and TRBJ2-3, the complete variable domain is EAGVTQFPSHSVIEKGQTVTLRCDPISGHDNLYWYRRVMGKEIKFLLHFVKESKQDESGMPNNRFLAERTGGTYSTLKVQPAELEDSGVYFCASSRASGRDTQYFGPGTRLTVL.

The chain joins TRBV28 to TRBJ2-1; 9 bases fit TRBD2. CDR3 length equals 16 residues. Germline values: CDR1 MDHEN, CDR2 SYDVKM. J gave up 5 bases and V 3 bases, and 8 bases lay outside the gene matches. The CDR3 reads CASSFPLAGRNNEQFF. The DNA of the CDR3 is TGTGCCAGCAGTTTCCCTCTAGCGGGAAGGAACAATGAGCAGTTCTTC.

This clone has a handful of counts. The chain joins TRBV11-3 to TRBJ2-1, with no clear D. Trimming pared 0 bases from V and 0 bases from J, leaving 6 bases between. The CDR3 has 15 residues. Per the germline V gene, CDR1 is SGHNT and CDR2 is YENEEA. The DNA for the CDR3 is TGTGCCAGCAGCTTAGACTATAGCTCCTACAATGAGCAGTTCTTC. This gives the protein CASSLDYSSYNEQFF.

The rearrangement joins TRBV7-1 to TRBJ1-4, with TRBD1 as a possible D gene (5 bases). TRBV7-1 is an ORF for which the function is uncertain. V gave up 5 bases and J gave up 4 bases, with 14 bases separating them. CDR3 size: 15 residues. The CDR3 is CASSPRDGRNEKLFF. The CDR3, as DNA: TGTGCCAGCAGCCCACGGGACGGGCGTAATGAAAAACTGTTTTTT.

The genes are TRBV28 and TRBJ2-7; D remains unclear. The germline gives CDR1 MDHEN, CDR2 SYDVKM. The CDR3 covers 13 residues. Trimming stripped 2 bases from V and 3 bases from J, with 8 bases between. CDR3 loop: CASSLPPFYEQYF. CDR3 in DNA: TGTGCCAGCAGTTTACCCCCTTTCTACGAGCAGTACTTC.

Only one count was recorded for this clone. The CDR3 DNA reads as TGTGCCAGCAGCCCCGGACAGGGATCCTACAATGAGCAGTTCTTC. It specifies CASSPGQGSYNEQFF. This chain joins TRBV7-1 and TRBJ2-1; 8 positions agree with TRBD1. Being an ORF, TRBV7-1 has a function that is uncertain. CDR3 length equals 15 residues. Germline trimming cut 5 bases from V and 1 base from J; bases unmatched to any gene: 4.

This chain connects TRBV7-8 to TRBJ1-1, with TRBD1 as a possible D gene (5 bases). Trimming shortened V by 4 bases and J by 7 bases, and 13 bases separated the two germline ends. Germline CDR1 is SGHVS and CDR2 is FQNEAQ. The CDR3 consists of 13 residues. Written as DNA, the CDR3 is TGTGCCAGCAGCTCCCTCGGGGCCGGTGAAGCTTTCTTT. It codes for CASSSLGAGEAFF.

The chain has TRBV11-1 and TRBJ2-3; a weak D match, TRBD2 (6 bases). CDR3 length: 16 amino acids. V lost 2 bases and J lost 0, with 12 bases in between. In germline, CDR1 is SGHAT, CDR2 FQDESV (reference sequence). CDR3 DNA: TGTGCCAGCAGCTTATCCCTAGCGACCAGCACAGATACGCAGTATTTT. Residues: CASSLSLATSTDTQYF.

J is TRBJ2-1 and V is TRBV28; a possible D gene is TRBD2 (6 bases). Per the germline V gene, CDR1 is MDHEN and CDR2 is SYDVKM. Trimming pared 3 bases from V and 7 bases from J, leaving 16 bases between. The CDR3 is 15 residues long. CDR3 bases: TGTGCCAGCAGTTTGCTGGGAGGAACTCTGAATGAGCAGTTCTTC. Its protein product is CASSLLGGTLNEQFF.

This clone has just a few counts. The rearrangement joins TRBV30 to TRBJ1-5; the D gene is possibly TRBD1 (5 bases). This CDR3 has 15 residues. Deletions cut 2 bases from V and 1 base from J, with 12 bases between. The germline V gene has CDR1 GTSNPN and CDR2 SVGIG (reference sequence). The CDR3 DNA reads as TGTGCCTGGAGTAAAGCCCAGGGCAGCAATCAGCCCCAGCATTTT. Translation gives CAWSKAQGSNQPQHF.

The chain uses TRBV11-3 and TRBJ2-3; possibly TRBD1 or TRBD2 for D (5 bases each). The V gene lost 5 bases and the J gene lost 7 bases, with 22 bases spanning the gap. This CDR3 spans 16 amino acids. In germline, CDR1 is SGHNT, CDR2 YENEEA. CDR3 protein: CASSLNLGVDVNTQYF. The CDR3 region has the DNA TGTGCCAGCAGCCTAAACTTGGGGGTGGATGTTAATACGCAGTATTTT. Full variable domain (remainder filled in from reference TRBV11-3 and TRBJ2-3): EAGVVQSPRYKIIEKKQPVAFWCNPISGHNTLYWYLQNLGQGPELLIRYENEEAVDDSQLPKDRFSAERLKGVDSTLKIQPAELGDSAVYLCASSLNLGVDVNTQYFGPGTRLTVL.

The sample holds a few counts of this clone. The chain couples TRBV11-3 to TRBJ2-2; D not resolved. Germline V gene sequence: CDR1 SGHNT, CDR2 YENEEA. The CDR3 consists of 14 residues. V was pared by 2 bases and J by 0 bases, with 4 bases between. The CDR3: CASSLSSNTGELFF. The CDR3 DNA follows: TGTGCCAGCAGCTTATCCTCGAACACCGGGGAGCTGTTTTTT. Variable domain in full (rest from reference TRBV11-3 and TRBJ2-2): EAGVVQSPRYKIIEKKQPVAFWCNPISGHNTLYWYLQNLGQGPELLIRYENEEAVDDSQLPKDRFSAERLKGVDSTLKIQPAELGDSAVYLCASSLSSNTGELFFGEGSRLTVL.

The chain links TRBV7-8 to TRBJ2-3; TRBD1 might be the D (6 bases). Germline CDR1 and CDR2: SGHVS and FQNEAQ. The CDR3 has 15 residues. Between the trimmed V and J ends, which lost 6 bases and 2 bases, there was a span of 15 bases. The DNA for the CDR3 is TGTGCCAGCAGTCGTACAGGGTACCCCACAGATACGCAGTATTTT. This sequence encodes CASSRTGYPTDTQYF.

This clone was detected a few times. This chain joins TRBV19 and TRBJ2-1; D uncertain. The CDR3 runs to 16 residues. Germline loops: CDR1 LNHDA, CDR2 SQIVND (reference sequence). The V and J ends lost 4 bases and 5 bases respectively, with 18 bases between them. The CDR3 spells CASSTYNEQINNEQFF. CDR3 nucleotides: TGTGCCAGTAGTACATACAATGAGCAGATAAACAATGAGCAGTTCTTC.

This chain connects TRBV9 to TRBJ2-7; TRBD1 matches at 7 bases. Germline V gene sequence: CDR1 SGDLS, CDR2 YYNGEE. V shed 3 bases and J 5 bases; nucleotides not matched to a gene: 11. This CDR3 is built from 15 residues. In DNA, the CDR3 is TGTGCCAGCAGCGGGTCAATACACAGGGGCCACGAGCAGTACTTC. Encoded protein: CASSGSIHRGHEQYF.

This clone was seen more than once but under ten times. The V gene is TRBV23-1, the J gene TRBJ2-3; 7 bases are shared with TRBD2. TRBV23-1 is filed as an ORF, its function uncertain. This CDR3 has 16 amino acids. With V trimmed by 6 bases and J by 6 bases, 15 bases remained unmatched. This chain's CDR3 is CASSQDGTKTSDTQYF. CDR3 bases: TGCGCCAGCAGCCAGGATGGGACTAAAACGTCGGATACGCAGTATTTT.

V and J are TRBV28 and TRBJ2-7, with 9 positions matching TRBD2. CDR1 and CDR2 (germline): MDHEN, SYDVKM. V lost 5 bases, J lost 2 bases, and 10 bases stayed unmatched. The CDR3 has 16 residues. CDR3 sequence (DNA): TGTGCCAGCAGTACCGTGGGCGGGAGGGTAACCTACGAGCAGTACTTC. Protein product: CASSTVGGRVTYEQYF.

V is TRBV18 and J is TRBJ1-2; 9 bases are a match to TRBD1. CDR1 KGHSH and CDR2 LQKENI come from the germline V gene. After removal of 5 bases from V and 3 bases from J, the junction contained 10 bases not matched to a gene. The CDR3 runs 16 residues. CDR3 coding DNA: TGTGCCAGCTCAGATTCTCCGGGACAGGGAGACTATGGCTACACCTTC. Its protein is CASSDSPGQGDYGYTF.

This chain links TRBV7-7 with TRBJ2-2; D is uncertain. V was shortened by 5 bases and J by 1 base, with 14 bases between the two germline ends. The germline CDR1 and CDR2 sequences are SSHAT and FNYEAQ (reference sequence). The CDR3 length is 16 residues. The CDR3: CASSPERRLNTGELFF. As DNA, the CDR3 is TGTGCCAGCAGCCCTGAGCGTAGGTTGAACACCGGGGAGCTGTTTTTT.

Remarks on this clone: A base went unread or is ambiguous, so its residue is labelled X. The genes are TRBV11-3 and TRBJ2-5; possible D gene TRBD2, 5 bases. The ends were cut back, 5 bases at V and 1 base at J, with 14 bases in the middle. The CDR3 spans 15 residues. CDR1 is SGHNT, CDR2 YENEEA, per germline. In DNA, the CDR3 is TGTGCCAGCAGCCAACCYGGGAGATCCCAAGAGACCCAGTACTTC. Translation gives CASSQXGRSQETQYF. The full CDR3 is CASSQPGRSQETQYF.

This clone occurred a few times. The chain recombines TRBV7-4 with TRBJ1-5; maybe TRBD1 (6 bases). The length of the CDR3 is 15 residues. Trimming removed 2 bases from V and 5 bases from J, with 13 bases in between. The germline gives CDR1 SGHVT, CDR2 SQSDAQ. CDR3: CASSLSGGGHQPQHF. The CDR3, as DNA: TGTGCCAGCAGCTTATCCGGTGGGGGGCATCAGCCCCAGCATTTT.

The chain has TRBV10-2 and TRBJ2-4, with TRBD1 as a possible D gene (6 bases). With 3 bases removed from V and 3 bases from J, the gap between germline ends came to 9 bases. The CDR3 extends over 14 amino acids. The V gene's germline CDR1 is WSHSY and CDR2 SAAADI. The chain's CDR3 is CASSDGQIKNIQYF. The CDR3 DNA follows: TGCGCCAGCAGTGACGGACAGATCAAAAACATTCAGTACTTC.

V is TRBV7-1 and J is TRBJ2-3, with 10 bases lining up with TRBD2. Being an ORF, TRBV7-1 has a function that is uncertain. The CDR3 consists of 16 residues. The junction had 11 bases not matched to a gene; V was cut back by 4 bases and J by 7 bases. The CDR3 sequence: CASSLVSSGSSHTQYF. The CDR3 bases are TGTGCCAGCAGCTTGGTTTCTAGCGGGAGCTCACATACGCAGTATTTT.

This chain connects TRBV11-3 to TRBJ2-5; 8 bases agree with TRBD2. V was pared by 2 bases and J by 4 bases, with 6 bases of the junction left unmatched. The germline V gene has CDR1 SGHNT and CDR2 YENEEA. CDR3 length: 15 residues. The CDR3 here is CASSLLAGRRETQYF. DNA of the CDR3: TGTGCCAGCAGCTTACTAGCGGGCAGACGAGAGACCCAGTACTTC.

The V gene is TRBV5-1, the J gene TRBJ2-3; 14 bases align to TRBD2. CDR1 is SGHRS and CDR2 is YFSETQ in the germline V gene. Trimming cost V 3 bases and J 4 bases; bases outside gene matches: 10. The CDR3 totals 18 residues. This CDR3 reads CASSSFQGLAGESDTQYF. DNA of the CDR3: TGCGCCAGCAGCTCCTTCCAGGGACTAGCGGGAGAGTCAGATACGCAGTATTTT.